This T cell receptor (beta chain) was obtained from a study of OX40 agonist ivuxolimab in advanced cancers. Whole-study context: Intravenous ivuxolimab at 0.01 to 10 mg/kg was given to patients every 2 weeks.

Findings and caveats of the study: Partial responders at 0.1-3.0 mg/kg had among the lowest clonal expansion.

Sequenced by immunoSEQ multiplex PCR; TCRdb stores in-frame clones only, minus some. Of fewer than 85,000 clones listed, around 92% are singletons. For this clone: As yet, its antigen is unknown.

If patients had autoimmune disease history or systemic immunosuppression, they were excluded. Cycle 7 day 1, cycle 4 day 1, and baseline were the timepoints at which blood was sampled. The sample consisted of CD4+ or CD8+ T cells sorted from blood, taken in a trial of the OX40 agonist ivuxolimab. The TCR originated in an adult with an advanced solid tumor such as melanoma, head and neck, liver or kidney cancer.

The CDR3: CASSLQGNTEAFF. The DNA of the CDR3 is TGTGCCAGCAGTCTACAGGGGAACACTGAAGCTTTCTTT. J is TRBJ1-1 and V is TRBV6-6; perhaps TRBD1 as D (6 bases). Germline loops: CDR1 MNHNY, CDR2 SVGAGI (reference sequence). With 5 bases removed from V and 1 base from J, the gap between germline ends came to 8 bases. The CDR3 is made up of 13 amino acids.